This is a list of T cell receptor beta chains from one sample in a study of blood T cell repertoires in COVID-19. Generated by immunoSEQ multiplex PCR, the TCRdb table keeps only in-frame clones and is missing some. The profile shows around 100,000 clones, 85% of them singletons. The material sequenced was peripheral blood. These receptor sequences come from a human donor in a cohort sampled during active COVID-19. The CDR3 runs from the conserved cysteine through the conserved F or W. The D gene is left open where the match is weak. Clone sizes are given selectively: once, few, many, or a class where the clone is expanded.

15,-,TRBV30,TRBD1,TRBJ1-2,CAWSKTGVGNYGYTF,TGTGCCTGGAGTAAAACAGGGGTGGGAAACTATGGCTACACCTTC
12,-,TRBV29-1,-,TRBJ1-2,CSVHGGAYGYTF,TGCAGCGTCCATGGGGGGGCGTACGGCTACACCTTC
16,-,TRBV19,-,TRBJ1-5,CASSIRSGMGNQPQHF,TGTGCCAGTAGTATAAGGTCAGGGATGGGCAATCAGCCCCAGCATTTT
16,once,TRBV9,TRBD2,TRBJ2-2,CASSISGDPATGELFF,TGTGCCAGCAGCATAAGCGGGGACCCCGCGACCGGGGAGCTGTTTTTT
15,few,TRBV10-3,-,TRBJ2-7,CAISETLRGGDEQYF,TGTGCCATCAGTGAAACCCTCAGGGGTGGGGACGAGCAGTACTTC
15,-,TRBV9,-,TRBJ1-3,CASSVGAGPGNTIYF,TGTGCCAGCAGCGTAGGGGCAGGGCCTGGAAACACCATATATTTT
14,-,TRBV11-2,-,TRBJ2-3,CASSSTGVVDTQYF,TGTGCCAGCAGCTCGACAGGTGTGGTAGATACGCAGTATTTT
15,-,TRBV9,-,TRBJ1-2,CASSAGDRANYGYTF,TGTGCCAGCAGCGCGGGGGACCGAGCTAACTATGGCTACACCTTC
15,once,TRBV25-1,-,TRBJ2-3,CASSDTRTGGDTQYF,TGTGCCAGCAGTGACACTCGGACCGGGGGAGATACGCAGTATTTT
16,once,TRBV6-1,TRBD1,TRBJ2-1,CASSEYGTGRYNEQFF,TGTGCCAGCAGTGAATACGGGACAGGGAGGTACAATGAGCAGTTCTTC
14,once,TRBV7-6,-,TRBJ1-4,CASSPGTSNEKLFF,TGTGCCAGCAGCCCGGGGACTTCGAATGAAAAACTGTTTTTT
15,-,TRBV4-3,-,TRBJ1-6,CASSQRSHYNSPLHF,TGCGCCAGCAGCCAACGGTCCCATTATAATTCACCCCTCCACTTT
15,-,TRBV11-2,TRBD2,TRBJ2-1,CASSPLAGGFAEQFF,TGTGCCAGCAGCCCCCTAGCGGGGGGTTTCGCTGAGCAGTTCTTC
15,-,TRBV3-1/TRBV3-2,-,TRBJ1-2,CASSQVPLNRDGYTF,TGTGCCAGCAGCCAAGTCCCCCTAAACAGGGATGGCTACACCTTC
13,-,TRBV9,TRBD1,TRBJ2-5,CASSVDRVGTQYF,TGTGCCAGCAGCGTCGACAGGGTCGGGACCCAGTACTTC
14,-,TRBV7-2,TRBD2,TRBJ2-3,CASRAGGRTDTQYF,TGTGCCAGCAGAGCGGGGGGGAGGACAGATACGCAGTATTTT
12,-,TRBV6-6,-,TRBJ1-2,CASSDSSPGYTF,TGTGCCAGCAGTGACAGTTCGCCTGGCTACACCTTC
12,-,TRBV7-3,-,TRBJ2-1,CASSSSGEEQFF,TGTGCCAGCAGCTCTTCGGGGGAGGAGCAGTTCTTC
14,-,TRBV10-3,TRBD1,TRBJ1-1,CAISEDNRGIAAFF,TGTGCCATCAGTGAGGACAACAGGGGTATCGCAGCTTTCTTT
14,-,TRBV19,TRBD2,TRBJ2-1,CASSMASGYNEQFF,TGTGCCAGTAGTATGGCTAGCGGCTACAATGAGCAGTTCTTC
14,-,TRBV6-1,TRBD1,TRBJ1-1,CASSLGQGGTEAFF,TGTGCCAGCAGTTTGGGACAGGGGGGAACTGAAGCTTTCTTT
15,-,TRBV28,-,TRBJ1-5,CASSPGGESNQPQHF,TGTGCCAGCAGCCCTGGGGGGGAGAGCAATCAGCCCCAGCATTTT
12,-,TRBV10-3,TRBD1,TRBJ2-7,CAISGQGTEQYF,TGTGCCATCAGTGGACAGGGGACCGAGCAGTACTTC
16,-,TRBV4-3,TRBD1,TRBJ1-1,CASSQGPGGIGTEAFF,TGCGCCAGCAGCCAAGGTCCAGGGGGCATAGGGACTGAAGCTTTCTTT
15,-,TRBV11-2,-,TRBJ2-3,CASSLGTGWWDTQYF,TGTGCCAGCAGCTTAGGCACAGGTTGGTGGGATACGCAGTATTTT
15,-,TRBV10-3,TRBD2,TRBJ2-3,CAISEGLAETDTQYF,TGTGCCATCAGTGAAGGGCTAGCGGAGACAGATACGCAGTATTTT
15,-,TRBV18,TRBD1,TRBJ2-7,CASSRRDRGLYEQYF,TGTGCCAGCTCACGCCGGGACAGGGGGCTATACGAGCAGTACTTC
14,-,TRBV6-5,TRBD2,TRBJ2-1,CASMASGGYNEQFF,TGTGCCAGCATGGCTAGCGGGGGTTACAATGAGCAGTTCTTC
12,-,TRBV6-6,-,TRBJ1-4,CASSGQDEKLFF,TGTGCCAGCAGTGGACAAGATGAAAAACTGTTTTTT
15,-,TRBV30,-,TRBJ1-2,CAWSPEVGTFYGYTF,TGTGCCTGGAGCCCAGAGGTTGGGACATTCTATGGCTACACCTTC
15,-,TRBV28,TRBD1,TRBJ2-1,CASNGQGWRGNEQFF,TGTGCCAGCAATGGACAGGGTTGGAGGGGGAATGAGCAGTTCTTC
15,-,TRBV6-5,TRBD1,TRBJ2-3,CASSPGQRKTDTQYF,TGTGCCAGCAGTCCGGGACAGAGGAAAACAGATACGCAGTATTTT
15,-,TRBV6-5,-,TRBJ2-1,CASRDGTHYNNEQFF,TGTGCCAGCAGAGACGGGACACACTACAACAATGAGCAGTTCTTC
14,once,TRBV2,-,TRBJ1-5,CASSTGIVDQPQHF,TGTGCCAGCAGTACAGGGATTGTTGATCAGCCCCAGCATTTT
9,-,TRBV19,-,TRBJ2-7,CARLYEQYF,TGTGCCCGTCTCTACGAGCAGTACTTC
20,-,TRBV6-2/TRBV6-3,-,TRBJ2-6,CASSWVSAGARLSGANVLTF,TGTGCCAGCAGTTGGGTCTCGGCAGGGGCCCGTCTCTCTGGGGCCAACGTCCTGACTTTC
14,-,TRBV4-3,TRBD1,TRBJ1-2,CASSQDLQGNGYTF,TGCGCCAGCAGCCAAGATCTACAGGGGAATGGCTACACCTTC
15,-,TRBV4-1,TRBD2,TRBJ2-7,CASSRDYSPTYEQYF,TGCGCCAGCAGCAGGGACTATTCCCCCACCTACGAGCAGTACTTC
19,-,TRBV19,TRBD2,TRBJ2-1,CASSGWGSGGRSSYNEQFF,TGTGCCAGTTCGGGGTGGGGTAGCGGGGGGCGGAGCTCCTACAATGAGCAGTTCTTC
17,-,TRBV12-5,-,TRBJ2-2,CASGLEKQGPNTGELFF,TGTGCTAGTGGTTTGGAAAAGCAGGGGCCGAACACCGGGGAGCTGTTTTTT